This T cell receptor beta chain was captured in a study of blood T cell repertoires in COVID-19 (TCRdb year 2020). Looking at the study overall: Samples from collaborators originated in the United States, Italy and Spain and spanned both the acute and convalescent phases of COVID-19. The repertoires were made available in a free public database intended to serve as a resource for research on the immune response to SARS-CoV-2. The dataset comprised deeply sampled blood TCRbeta repertoires from subjects exposed to, actively infected with, or recovered from COVID-19. Samples came from the ongoing ImmuneRACE study (first 160 participants) plus 1,254 subjects from 6 global collaborators. A de-identified subject ID, COVID-19 status, age in years and sex were almost always included in the sample metadata. HLA class I and class II types, where available, came from metadata supplied by the sample provider rather than from assay-based typing. The material from the prospective study consisted of cDNA or gDNA derived from T cells, B-cell-depleted T cells, or PBMCs. What the research found in general, with its limitations: The quantity of clinical and demographic metadata differed by source and by participant and was supplied without curation.

Concerning this clone: It lacks a known antigen. One base away there is no much larger clone; base qualities are not given.

The CDR3 holds 12 amino acids from the cysteine to the phenylalanine. The read is trimmed to its CDR3 DNA, 36 bases read in frame from base 1. As encoded in the germline V gene, CDR1 is SQVTM while CDR2 is ANQGSEA. Cut back by 4 bases and 0 bases, the V and J ends lie 7 bases apart. One collaborating source in Seattle enrolled patients during active infection and followed them longitudinally through the course of disease. Collaborating institutions collected whole blood in K2EDTA tubes following their own protocols. For TCRbeta analysis, collaborators shipped samples as frozen whole blood, isolated PBMCs, or DNA extracted from either of those sample types. The immunoSEQ Assay, a bias-controlled multiplex PCR, was used to amplify TCRbeta CDR3 regions from genomic DNA. The published analysis was carried out like this. Within the assay, amplification of reference gene primers was used to estimate how many nucleated cells each sample contained. To quantify the absolute abundance of each unique TCRbeta CDR3 rearrangement, sequence reads were collapsed and filtered. Productive Simpson clonality was computed per sample as the square root of Simpson's diversity index over productive rearrangements. Drawn from immuneACCESS, this table holds only the in-frame rearrangements with V and J called that TCRdb kept. Clones are partly lost; checked studies trace under half to an unresolved V gene and leave the rest unexplained. V and J calls and clone size follow that table, whereas D and trimming were derived from the DNA. The sample table shows 250,000 to 350,000 clones, and about 87% are seen once. The top ten clones comprise 5.5% to 8% of the sample.

Sequenced input: peripheral blood. The rearrangement joined TRBV29-1 to TRBJ2-7; a weak D assignment points to TRBD1 (5 bases agree). The receptor was derived from a woman in her fifties or sixties with COVID-19, enrolled during active disease. The DNA sequence is given as TGCAGCGTTGGACAGAGCTCCTACGAGCAGTACTTC. This encodes CSVGQSSYEQYF.